Presented here are 10 T cell receptor beta chains from one specimen sequenced in a study of blood T cell repertoires in COVID-19. Only in-frame clones appear in the TCRdb table, and some are missing; sequencing was by immunoSEQ multiplex PCR. The sample gives about 300,000 clones, 75% to 90% of which show up once; more than 2% is in the top ten. The source material was PBMCs or T cells enriched from blood (not recorded which). The receptor source for this set is a man younger than 45 who had recovered from COVID-19.

Many counts were recorded for this clone. The chain employs TRBV6-5 and TRBJ2-5, with TRBD2 matching over 9 bases. Germline V CDR1 and CDR2: MNHEY, SVGAGI. Trimming at V came to 8 bases and at J to 1 base, leaving 8 bases not matched to a gene. CDR3 length equals 15 residues. CDR3 residues: CASGELAGVQETQYF. CDR3 in DNA: TGTGCCAGCGGGGAATTAGCGGGGGTCCAAGAGACCCAGTACTTC.

The V gene is TRBV27, the J gene TRBJ1-2; D remains ambiguous. This CDR3 is built from 13 residues. V was trimmed by 5 bases and J by 4 bases, leaving 11 bases between them. Germline CDR1 reads MNHEY; CDR2 reads SMNVEV (reference sequence). The chain's CDR3 is CASSGGVRYGYTF. In DNA form, the CDR3 reads TGTGCCAGCAGTGGCGGGGTGCGCTATGGCTACACCTTC.

This sequence joins TRBV6-1 and TRBJ1-2; perhaps TRBD1 as D (6 bases). The CDR3 consists of 13 residues. Trimming shortened V by 3 bases and J by 6 bases, and 11 bases separated the two germline ends. Looked up from germline, CDR1 is MNHNS and CDR2 is SASEGT. The CDR3 bases are TGTGCCAGCAGTGAGAAACAGGGAAATGGCTACACCTTC. As protein: CASSEKQGNGYTF.

The CDR3 spells CASSPASGSLSGTF. Written as DNA, the CDR3 is TGTGCCAGCAGTCCAGCGTCGGGGAGTTTAAGCGGGACCTTC. The rearrangement uses TRBV7-2 and TRBJ1-2; D unclear. Germline V gene sequence: CDR1 SGHTA, CDR2 FQGNSA. This CDR3 has 14 amino acids. With 6 bases removed from V and 14 bases from J, the gap between germline ends came to 25 bases.

This rearrangement joins TRBV3-1 (or the pseudogene TRBV3-2) to TRBJ2-2, with D possibly matching TRBD1 (6 bases). V was pared by 6 bases and J by 8 bases, with 10 bases between. The germline CDR1 and CDR2 sequences are LGHDT and YNNKEL (reference sequence). The CDR3 consists of 12 residues. CDR3 sequence: CASRQGLGELFF. For the CDR3, the DNA is TGTGCCAGCAGACAGGGTCTTGGGGAGCTGTTTTTT.

The chain recombines TRBV5-5 with TRBJ1-5; a possible D gene is TRBD1 (6 bases). Deletions cut 4 bases from V and 0 bases from J, with 11 bases between. The CDR3 is made up of 15 amino acids. Per germline, CDR1 SGHKS and CDR2 YYEKEE (reference sequence). The CDR3 nucleotides are TGTGCCAGCAGCCGGACAGAGTATAGCAATCAGCCCCAGCATTTT. This gives the protein CASSRTEYSNQPQHF.

As DNA, the CDR3 is TGTGCCAGCAGCTTAGACGGCAGGGTCTATAATTCACCCCTCCACTTT. It yields the protein CASSLDGRVYNSPLHF. The chain joins TRBV7-2 to TRBJ1-6; possible D gene TRBD1, 5 bases. The CDR3 is 16 amino acids. Trimming took 1 base from V and 3 from J, leaving 10 bases between them. Germline assignment: CDR1 SGHTA and CDR2 FQGNSA.

The V call is TRBV29-1, the J call TRBJ1-1, with D maybe TRBD1 (6 bases). CDR1 and CDR2 (germline): SQVTM, ANQGSEA. This CDR3 has 12 residues. Trimming pared 5 bases from V and 4 bases from J, leaving 11 bases between. This chain's CDR3 is CSVYRAGTEAFF. For the CDR3, the DNA is TGCAGCGTTTACAGGGCTGGCACTGAAGCTTTCTTT.

This clone was seen a few times. The chain uses TRBV9 and TRBJ1-1, with a weak D call TRBD1 (6 bases). The CDR3 loop spans 14 amino acids. Trimming cost V 4 bases and J 4 bases, with 14 bases left between them. Germline CDR1 is SGDLS and CDR2 is YYNGEE. This CDR3 reads CASSLIRGSTEAFF. The CDR3, as DNA: TGTGCCAGCAGCCTGATCAGGGGATCCACTGAAGCTTTCTTT.

There are a few counts of this clone. The V and J genes are TRBV6-2 or TRBV6-3 and TRBJ1-6; TRBD1 matches 9 bases. The V segment lost 5 bases and the J segment 8 bases; nucleotides outside the gene matches: 7. CDR3 length: 15 residues. CDR1 MNHEY and CDR2 SVGEGT come from the germline V gene. CDR3 sequence (DNA): TGTGCCAGCAGTCCCGGCGGGACAGGGTATTCACCCCTCCACTTT. Translated, it gives CASSPGGTGYSPLHF.